A single sample gave rise to the 9 T cell receptor beta chains below, sequenced in a study of blood T cell repertoires in COVID-19. Libraries were prepared by immunoSEQ multiplex PCR; TCRdb keeps only in-frame clonotypes and omits some of them. The table includes about 110,000 clones, roughly 86% detected once. Sample: peripheral blood. The receptors were gathered from a man aged 35 to 55 with acute or convalescent COVID-19.

The chain carries TRBV30 and TRBJ1-3; D remains unclear. The V and J ends lost 3 bases and 2 bases respectively, with 11 bases between them. The CDR3 has 14 amino acids. CDR1 is GTSNPN and CDR2 is SVGIG in the germline V gene (reference sequence). The CDR3 DNA reads TGTGCCTGGAGCGGGAGTCCCCCTGGAAACACCATATATTTT. It translates to CAWSGSPPGNTIYF.

This clone appeared a single time. The chain uses TRBV18 and TRBJ1-2; maybe TRBD1 (5 bases). The CDR3 is made up of 14 amino acids. Germline CDR1 reads KGHSH; CDR2 reads LQKENI. Between the trimmed V and J ends, which lost 2 bases and 5 bases, there was a span of 12 bases. CDR3 sequence reads: CASSPETAAYGYTF. For the CDR3, the DNA is TGTGCCAGCTCACCAGAGACAGCTGCGTATGGCTACACCTTC.

The chain recombines TRBV27 with TRBJ2-1, with 7 nucleotides matching TRBD1. V was pared by 0 bases and J by 3 bases, with 5 bases of the junction left unmatched. Germline CDR1 is MNHEY and CDR2 is SMNVEV (reference sequence). This CDR3 region has 16 residues. The CDR3 DNA reads TGTGCCAGCAGTTTATCATGGGACAGATTCTACAATGAGCAGTTCTTC. It yields the protein CASSLSWDRFYNEQFF.

The V call is TRBV3-1 (or the pseudogene TRBV3-2), the J call TRBJ1-1; D call uncertain. Germline assignment: CDR1 LGHDT and CDR2 YNNKEL (reference sequence). Trimming pared 0 bases from V and 7 bases from J, leaving 15 bases between. The CDR3 length is 15 residues. The CDR3 reads CASSQDDEVFSEAFF. The CDR3 region has the DNA TGTGCCAGCAGCCAAGATGATGAGGTTTTCAGTGAAGCTTTCTTT.

The rearrangement uses TRBV12-3 or TRBV12-4 and TRBJ1-5; D not certain. V was trimmed by 8 bases and J by 5 bases, leaving 13 bases between them. The CDR3 sequence is 13 residues long. This CDR3 reads CASAPPGYQPQHF. CDR3 in DNA: TGTGCCAGCGCTCCCCCGGGGTATCAGCCCCAGCATTTT.

This rearrangement joins TRBV10-3 to TRBJ1-2, with D possibly TRBD1 on 6 matching bases. CDR3 length equals 14 residues. The V gene's germline CDR1 is ENHRY and CDR2 SYGVKD. The V end lost 6 bases, the J end lost 4 bases, and 15 bases lay between the germline ends. The CDR3 DNA is TGTGCCATCAGACCCGGACAGAATATCTATGGCTACACCTTC. Residues: CAIRPGQNIYGYTF.

The chain is built from TRBV7-2 and TRBJ1-4; the match to TRBD1 covers 9 bases. Per the germline V gene, CDR1 is SGHTA and CDR2 is FQGNSA. V lost 5 bases to trimming and J lost 6 bases; unmatched junction nucleotides: 7. The CDR3 has 15 amino acids. CDR3 amino acids: CASSADRGRDEKLFF. The CDR3 DNA reads as TGTGCCAGCAGCGCGGACAGGGGAAGGGATGAAAAACTGTTTTTT.

The chain couples TRBV27 to TRBJ2-5, with a possible D match to TRBD1 (6 bases). The V and J ends lost 5 bases and 2 bases respectively, with 18 bases between them. CDR1 and CDR2 (germline): MNHEY, SMNVEV (reference sequence). The CDR3 has 16 amino acids. Here the CDR3 reads CASSPAGTPKQETQYF. The DNA for the CDR3 is TGTGCCAGCAGTCCCGCCGGGACACCCAAGCAAGAGACCCAGTACTTC.

The chain joins TRBV5-6 to TRBJ1-6; D is ambiguous. Trimming took 0 bases from V and 3 from J, leaving 7 bases between them. The CDR3 is 15 amino acids. Per germline, CDR1 SGHDT and CDR2 YYEEEE. CDR3 nucleotide sequence: TGTGCCAGCAGCTTGGGAGCGTACTATAATTCACCCCTCCACTTT. Amino acid sequence: CASSLGAYYNSPLHF. Full variable domain (remainder filled in from reference TRBV5-6 and TRBJ1-6): DAGVTQSPTHLIKTRGQQVTLRCSPKSGHDTVSWYQQALGQGPQFIFQYYEEEERQRGNFPDRFSGHQFPNYSSELNVNALLLGDSALYLCASSLGAYYNSPLHFGNGTRLTVT.